The entry that follows covers one T cell receptor beta chain sequence. There is no known antigen for this receptor. No base quality values were provided; no much bigger clone lies one nucleotide off. Single viable CD3+CD4+CD8-CD45RO+ cells were sorted as memory CD4+ T cells on a FACSAria II. CMV serostatus was assessed using a Roche Elecsys assay, by which serum IgG against CMV pp150, pp28, p38 and p52 was detected. After thawing, total CD4+ T cells were enriched by positive selection with CD4 magnetic microbeads. The samples came from a different study that was designed specifically to examine the CD4+ T cell memory repertoire. Peripheral blood mononuclear cells were isolated and cryopreserved according to standard operating procedures, and serum was kept at -80 degrees C. The staining relied on CD3-PerCP (BW264/56), CD4-APC (RPA-T4), CD45RO-PE (UCHT1) and CD8-Pacific Orange (3B5) antibodies, and Sytox blue was used to exclude non-viable cells.

The Quick-DNA Microprep Kit was used to extract genomic DNA from the sorted cells. Amplification of TCRbeta DNA was done with the immunoSEQ hsTCRbeta kit, following the protocol from the manufacturer. TCRbeta libraries were sequenced on an Illumina MiSeq instrument. In the source study's methods: Removing out-of-frame sequences left 2,204,828 distinct TCRbeta sequences, an average of roughly 63,000 per individual. Each individual was scored by the count of about 150 previously reported CMV-associated TCRbeta sequences and the total productive distinct TCRbeta count. A beta-binomial model was reimplemented in Python, and random forests from scikit-learn, run with default parameters, were trained on data from the US cohort. Classifier performance on the Belgian cohort was summarized as median AUC with percentile confidence intervals over 10,000 bootstrap iterations. This immuneACCESS table, as held by TCRdb, lists in-frame sequences with V and J called but not all clones. Of the missing ones, under half trace to an unresolved V gene in checked studies; the others have no known cause. Clonal size and the V and J genes are those of that table, whereas D and trimming came from the DNA. The sample yields about 57,000 clones; 70% to 80% were counted once. More than 0.75% of the sample rests with the top ten.

This sample is part of a study of memory CD4+ T cells and cytomegalovirus serostatus (dated by TCRdb to about 2019). Regarding the research as a whole: The 35 or so healthy Belgian adults in the cohort included 9 who were CMV seropositive and roughly 24 who were CMV seronegative. To replicate a published TCR-based CMV serostatus classifier, the researchers sequenced the CD4+ memory TCRbeta repertoires of a Belgian cohort whose cytomegalovirus serostatus was known.

The investigation overall reported the following: The results were read as suggesting that the CMV-associated TCR signature is, for the most part, present in the CD4+ memory repertoire. Of around 160 previously reported CMV-associated TCRbeta sequences, approximately 64 appeared in the CD4+ memory repertoires, each in one to five individuals. CMV serostatus prediction reached a median bootstrapped AUC of roughly 0.96 with the original framework and about 0.91 with a US-trained random forest. Unlike the original study, which covered naive and memory CD4+ and CD8+ populations, the Belgian study sequenced only CD4+CD45RO+ memory cells. On the Belgian cohort, the classifier built on the original framework reached a median bootstrapped AUC of approximately 0.94, with a 95% CI of 0.76-1.00.

Relative to germline, V is missing 1 base and J is missing 6 bases, with 7 bases of the junction outside any gene match. CDR1 SNHLY and CDR2 FYNNEI are derived from the germline V gene. The CDR3 holds 16 amino acids from the cysteine to the phenylalanine. Only the CDR3 portion is preserved as DNA: 48 bases, with reading frame beginning at the first base. The receptor was isolated from an adult in good health and CMV-seronegative. The sequencing sample was made of memory CD4+ T cells from blood. The sequence joins TRBV2 to TRBJ2-3, and TRBD2 aligns with 10 junction nucleotides. CDR3 protein: CASSEGVSGGADTQYF. The nucleotide sequence is given as TGTGCCAGCAGTGAAGGCGTCAGCGGGGGGGCTGATACGCAGTATTTT.